Described below is a single T cell receptor (beta chain) sequence and its context. All patients were mismatch repair deficient, assessed by either PCR or immunohistochemistry. The TCR-sequenced patients were three responders to pembrolizumab. These data originate in a study of PD-1 blockade in mismatch repair-deficient tumors. Looking at the study overall: Enrolled about 2013-2016, patients had progressing, pretreated mismatch repair-deficient cancers of over nine types.

With 5 bases clipped from V and 2 bases from J, the junction kept 11 bases outside the gene matches. This CDR3 spans 17 amino acids. Germline CDR1 is SGHKS and CDR2 is YYEKEE (reference sequence). TCRdb's table, derived via immunoSEQ multiplex PCR, lists solely in-frame clones and lacks some. Altogether over 100,000 clones are present, about three quarters being singletons, with the ten largest covering about 5.1%. The starting material was peripheral blood, obtained roughly 13 months after starting pembrolizumab. This clonotype was sampled from an adult with mismatch repair-deficient cancer. This chain connects TRBV5-5 to TRBJ2-3, with TRBD1 identical over 10 bases. The DNA for the CDR3 is TGTGCCAGCAGTCGAAACCCGGGACAGGGGAACACAGATACGCAGTATTTT. Amino acid sequence: CASSRNPGQGNTDTQYF.